The clone carrying this TCR beta chain showed up just a few times. Antigen specificity is unknown. CDR3 length equals 15 residues. Germline V lookup: CDR1 SGHTA, CDR2 FQGNSA. V lost 2 bases to trimming and J lost 9 bases, with 17 bases between them. The data were obtained in a study of response to subunit inactivated influenza vaccine. Study-wide findings and caveats: New T cells are recruited in small numbers by each seasonal influenza vaccination, according to the authors' suggestion.

TCRdb fed the RT-PCR reads into MiXCR, producing one record per CDR3 protein. Altogether over 150,000 distinct CDR3 sequences are present, 14% being singletons, with the ten largest covering 20% to 30%. This clonotype was sampled from a man aged 45-65 years who received an inactivated influenza vaccine. The sequencing here drew on CD8+ T cells sorted from PBMCs, taken 5 days after vaccination. The V call is TRBV7-2, the J call TRBJ2-1; unclear D gene. The CDR3 sequence is CASSLRATWGSEQFF. In nucleotides, the CDR3 is TGTGCCAGCAGCTTAAGGGCCACCTGGGGAAGTGAGCAGTTCTTC. Based on the CDR3 plus reference TRBV7-2 and TRBJ2-1, the full variable domain is GAGVSQSPSNKVTEKGKDVELRCDPISGHTALYWYRQSLGQGLEFLIYFQGNSAPDKSGLPSDRFSAERTGGSVSTLTIQRTQQEDSAVYLCASSLRATWGSEQFFGPGTRLTVL.